The clone carrying this T cell receptor (beta chain) showed up just once. What it recognizes is unknown. Thawed PBMCs were FACS-sorted into unstimulated CD4+CD25+CD127- regulatory T cells, CD4+CD25- non-regulatory cells, CD4 and CD8 cells. Clones were read by immunoSEQ multiplex PCR, and TCRdb kept only the in-frame ones, dropping some. The sample carries some 70,000 clones, roughly 84% recorded once. This record comes from a study of Tregs in tolerant kidney transplant recipients. Study-wide points: Biological reproducibility was not directly addressed, but technical replication error appeared minimal.

The V end was cut by 3 bases, the J end by 5 bases, with 13 bases between. Germline V gives CDR1 SGHTA, CDR2 FQGNSA. The CDR3 extends over 14 amino acids. This receptor was identified in a human donor in good health. V and J are TRBV7-2 and TRBJ1-1; a weak D match, TRBD1 (6 bases). The sample taken for sequencing was CD4+ T cells from blood. CDR3 in DNA: TGTGCCAGCAGCTTGGATAACAGGGTGACTGAAGCTTTCTTT. Protein: CASSLDNRVTEAFF.